Listed here are 20 T cell receptor beta chains from one sample, sequenced in a study of beta chain features in type 1 diabetes. Study-wide points: TCRB CDR3s from Type 1 diabetes patients were moderately but significantly shorter in all four CD4+ subsets.

The whole isolated RNA underwent reverse transcription, so sequencing captured expressed TCRB transcripts. Measured with immunoSEQ multiplex PCR; TCRdb has only the in-frame clones, and not every one. The sample consists of some 350,000 clones, over 8.5% of them appearing once. Antigen specificity for these receptors is unknown. The sample consisted of central memory CD4+ T cells from blood. The source of these receptors is a man aged 25 to 45 with type 1 diabetes.

The chain couples TRBV6-5 to TRBJ1-2, with no clear D. The CDR3 covers 15 residues. Looked up from germline, CDR1 is MNHEY and CDR2 is SVGAGI. V dropped 0 bases and J dropped 5 bases, with 13 bases sitting between them. The CDR3 region is CASSYSGAEGYGYTF. The CDR3 nucleotides read TGTGCCAGCAGTTACTCGGGCGCGGAAGGGTATGGCTACACCTTC.

In its sample, this clone was seen a few times. Germline and junction disagree at one end, which may indicate a read error. CDR3 protein: CASSYSRGPYEQYF. DNA for the CDR3: TGTGCCAGCAGTTACTCCCGAGGGCCCTACGAGCAGTACTTC. V usage is TRBV10-3 and J usage is TRBJ2-7; the D gene is possibly TRBD2 (5 bases). CDR3 length: 14 amino acids. Germline lookup yields CDR1 ENHRY and CDR2 SYGVKD.

The CDR3 spells CSVGQGKHGYTF. The CDR3 DNA sequence: TGCAGCGTTGGACAGGGGAAACATGGCTACACCTTC. The chain couples TRBV29-1 to TRBJ1-2, with 8 bases aligning to TRBD1. Germline lookup yields CDR1 SQVTM and CDR2 ANQGSEA. The CDR3 is made up of 12 amino acids. V lost 4 bases and J lost 6; bases outside the gene matches: 4.

The rearrangement uses TRBV18 and TRBJ2-7; D is possibly TRBD1 (6 bases). V gave up 6 bases and J gave up 3 bases, with 18 bases separating them. Per germline, CDR1 KGHSH and CDR2 LQKENI. CDR3 length equals 15 residues. The DNA of the CDR3 is TGTGCCAGCTCCCCCGGCCCGTTGACAGGCTACGAGCAGTACTTC. It yields the protein CASSPGPLTGYEQYF.

Note on this clone: The germline gene is not matched at one end of the junction; a read error may be the cause. The chain links TRBV5-4 to TRBJ1-2; 7 bases line up with TRBD1. The CDR3 is made up of 13 amino acids. Germline values: CDR1 SGHNT, CDR2 YYREEE (reference sequence). CDR3 residues: CASREQGTSGYTF. The CDR3 region has the DNA TGCGCCAGCAGGGAACAGGGGACAAGTGGCTACACCTTC.

The chain links TRBV7-8 to TRBJ2-7, with a possible D match to TRBD2 (7 bases). The CDR3 has 14 residues. Germline CDR1 and CDR2: SGHVS and FQNEAQ. Trimming shortened V by 6 bases and J by 2 bases, and 14 bases separated the two germline ends. The CDR3 sequence: CASSPGGHTYEQYF. The CDR3 DNA sequence: TGTGCCAGCAGTCCGGGGGGACATACCTACGAGCAGTACTTC.

This clone was observed a few times. V and J are TRBV10-3 and TRBJ2-7, with D possibly matching TRBD2 (6 bases). Germline V gene lookup returns CDR1 ENHRY and CDR2 SYGVKD. This CDR3 spans 13 amino acids. Trimming removed 4 bases at V and 5 bases at J, with 12 bases between. The CDR3 nucleotides are TGTGCCATCAGTGCCGGGGGTAGCCACGAGCAGTACTTC. Translation gives CAISAGGSHEQYF.

The genes are TRBV2 and TRBJ2-3; 8 bases match TRBD2. Trimming removed 7 bases from V and 0 bases from J; junction bases left unmatched: 15. The CDR3 totals 18 residues. Germline CDR1 reads SNHLY; CDR2 reads FYNNEI. CDR3 in DNA: TGTGCCAGCATGGCGGGGCTAGCGGGTGTCCCTAGCACAGATACGCAGTATTTT. Its translation: CASMAGLAGVPSTDTQYF.

The DNA for the CDR3 is TGTACCTCAGGTGGGTACAATGAGCAGTTCTTC. This translates into CTSGGYNEQFF. This rearrangement joins TRBV28 to TRBJ2-1, with no clear D. Germline CDR1 and CDR2: MDHEN and SYDVKM. CDR3 size: 11 residues.

This clone was detected a few times. Other DNA variants within this sample encode the same CDR3. The rearrangement links TRBV27 to TRBJ2-7; 8 nucleotides agree with TRBD2. This CDR3 spans 15 amino acids. CDR1 and CDR2 (germline): MNHEY, SMNVEV (reference sequence). The J segment lost 4 bases and the V segment lost 1 base, leaving 6 bases of the junction unmatched. CDR3 nucleotide sequence: TGTGCCAGCAGTTTATACGGTAGCGGGACTTACGAGCAGTACTTC. Amino acids: CASSLYGSGTYEQYF.

The sample holds a few counts of this clone. V gene TRBV18 combines with J gene TRBJ1-5; unclear D gene. Germline loops: CDR1 KGHSH, CDR2 LQKENI. The germline V and J ends were trimmed by 1 base and 6 bases, with 7 bases remaining between them. CDR3 size: 13 residues. CDR3 in amino acids: CASSPQPGQPQHF. For the CDR3, the DNA is TGTGCCAGCTCACCACAACCGGGTCAGCCCCAGCATTTT.

This clone was seen only a few times. The chain couples TRBV4-2 to TRBJ2-5; perhaps D is TRBD1 or TRBD2 (5 bases each). The closer fit of TRBJ2-7 to the DNA end suggests the J call may be wrong. The CDR3 consists of 15 residues. Germline assignment: CDR1 LGHNA and CDR2 YNFKEQ. DNA for the CDR3: TGTGCCAGCAGCCCCTTCACCGGGACCTCCTACGAGCAGTACTTC. Protein: CASSPFTGTSYEQYF.

The table lists this clone with a few counts. The chain joins TRBV7-2 to TRBJ2-2, with 7 nucleotides matching TRBD1. Germline CDR1 reads SGHTA; CDR2 reads FQGNSA. The CDR3 is 14 residues long. After removal of 5 bases from V and 6 bases from J, the junction contained 6 bases not matched to a gene. The CDR3 nucleotides are TGTGCCAGCAGCACCCCGACAGGGCCCGGGGAGCTGTTTTTT. Its translation is CASSTPTGPGELFF.

The chain is built from TRBV28 and TRBJ1-3; 11 nucleotides match TRBD1. Germline V lookup: CDR1 MDHEN, CDR2 SYDVKM. There are 13 residues in the CDR3. The ends lost 5 bases at V and 8 bases at J; junction bases unmatched: 2. CDR3 bases: TGTGCCAGCAGTGGACAGGGGGCAGACACCATATATTTT. Translated: CASSGQGADTIYF.

This clone was seen at least ten times. The chain links TRBV4-2 to TRBJ2-1; tentative D call: TRBD2 (6 bases). Germline CDR1 is LGHNA and CDR2 is YNFKEQ. The CDR3 consists of 15 residues. The germline V and J ends were trimmed by 1 base and 5 bases, with 12 bases remaining between them. The CDR3 sequence is CASSQAGTSDNEQFF. CDR3 DNA sequence: TGTGCCAGCAGCCAAGCCGGGACTTCAGACAATGAGCAGTTCTTC.

The chain carries TRBV18 and TRBJ2-3, with 7 bases matching TRBD1. The junction had 3 bases not matched to a gene; V was cut back by 2 bases and J by 1 base. CDR1 and CDR2 (germline): KGHSH, LQKENI. The CDR3 extends over 15 amino acids. CDR3 DNA: TGTGCCAGCTCACCAGAGGGGGCAGGCACAGATACGCAGTATTTT. This encodes CASSPEGAGTDTQYF.

The rearrangement links TRBV5-1 to TRBJ2-5, with TRBD2 identical over 12 bases. From germline, CDR1 is SGHRS and CDR2 YFSETQ. Trimming cost V 3 bases and J 5 bases; bases outside gene matches: 8. The CDR3 covers 16 residues. The chain's CDR3 is CASSSQTSGSGETQYF. The CDR3, as DNA: TGCGCCAGCAGCTCACAGACTAGCGGGAGTGGGGAGACCCAGTACTTC.

CDR3 DNA: TGTGCCACCAGCAGAGATGTGGGAGGGCCCAGCGAGCAGTACTTC. Translating gives CATSRDVGGPSEQYF. The rearrangement links TRBV15 to TRBJ2-7; 7 bases are a match to TRBD2. The CDR3 extends over 15 amino acids. Germline V lookup: CDR1 LNHNV, CDR2 YYDKDF (reference sequence). The ends lost 0 bases at V and 6 bases at J; junction bases unmatched: 8.

The rearrangement links TRBV2 to TRBJ1-5; no reliable D call. Trimming removed 6 bases from V and 9 bases from J, with 12 bases in between. The CDR3 is made up of 12 amino acids. CDR1 and CDR2 from the germline V gene are SNHLY and FYNNEI. The CDR3 spells CASSSTAMPQHF. CDR3 DNA: TGTGCCAGCAGCTCGACGGCAATGCCCCAGCATTTT. The full variable domain, in which reference TRBV2 and TRBJ1-5 provide the parts outside the CDR3, is EPEVTQTPSHQVTQMGQEVILRCVPISNHLYFYWYRQILGQKVEFLVSFYNNEISEKSEIFDDQFSVERPDGSNFTLKIRSTKLEDSAMYFCASSSTAMPQHFGDGTRLSIL.

The V call is TRBV30, the J call TRBJ2-3; TRBD2 matches at 14 bases. The trim removed 1 base at V and 2 bases at J, leaving 11 bases unmatched. The germline gives CDR1 GTSNPN, CDR2 SVGIG (reference sequence). CDR3 size: 19 residues. CDR3 protein: CAWSGLMTSGRAPTDTQYF. In nucleotides, the CDR3 is TGTGCCTGGAGTGGACTGATGACTAGCGGGAGGGCCCCCACAGATACGCAGTATTTT.